A single sample gave rise to the 27 T cell receptor beta chains below, sequenced in a study of blood T cell repertoires in COVID-19. TCRdb's copy holds only in-frame clones and misses some; the assay was immunoSEQ multiplex PCR. The repertoire has tens of thousands of clones, 80% to 90% of them found once; the top ten carry 25% to 30%. Material: peripheral blood. These receptors were collected from a man aged 45-60 years with active or convalescent COVID-19.

The chain combines TRBV9 with TRBJ2-7, with TRBD1 matching 7 bases. The germline V gene encodes CDR1 SGDLS and CDR2 YYNGEE. The CDR3 loop spans 15 amino acids. The J segment lost 2 bases and the V segment lost 4 bases, leaving 9 bases of the junction unmatched. The CDR3 spells CASSIAGTEPYEQYF. CDR3 coding DNA: TGTGCCAGCAGCATCGCCGGGACAGAACCCTACGAGCAGTACTTC.

The V gene is TRBV5-6, the J gene TRBJ1-4, with D possibly TRBD1 on 6 matching bases. CDR1 and CDR2 (germline): SGHDT, YYEEEE. Trimming pared 0 bases from V and 8 bases from J, leaving 23 bases between. This CDR3 region has 18 residues. The CDR3 region is CASSLGLQGRRMSEKLFF. DNA for the CDR3: TGTGCCAGCAGCTTGGGGTTACAGGGCCGGAGAATGTCGGAAAAACTGTTTTTT. The full variable domain, with the rest looked up from reference TRBV5-6 and TRBJ1-4, is DAGVTQSPTHLIKTRGQQVTLRCSPKSGHDTVSWYQQALGQGPQFIFQYYEEEERQRGNFPDRFSGHQFPNYSSELNVNALLLGDSALYLCASSLGLQGRRMSEKLFFGSGTQLSVL.

The V gene is TRBV5-5, the J gene TRBJ2-1; 10 nucleotides agree with TRBD1. Trimming removed 4 bases from V and 9 bases from J; junction bases left unmatched: 10. The CDR3 has 15 amino acids. Germline-derived CDR1 and CDR2 are SGHKS and YYEKEE (reference sequence). This CDR3 reads CASSRDRGLSVEQFF. The CDR3 DNA is TGTGCCAGCAGCCGAGACAGGGGGCTCTCCGTTGAGCAGTTCTTC.

This rearrangement joins TRBV2 to TRBJ1-4, with 10 bases lining up with TRBD1. The CDR3 totals 17 residues. V lost 10 bases to trimming and J lost 8 bases; unmatched junction nucleotides: 19. CDR1 and CDR2 from the germline V gene are SNHLY and FYNNEI. The CDR3 DNA reads as TGTGCCACCGCCGCGGGGACAGGGGTACAATCGGGAGAAAAACTGTTTTTT. Amino acid sequence: CATAAGTGVQSGEKLFF.

CDR3 region: CASSGAIEQFF. CDR3 DNA sequence: TGTGCCAGCAGTGGGGCTATTGAGCAGTTCTTC. The chain combines TRBV2 with TRBJ2-1; D is undetermined. Per the germline V gene, CDR1 is SNHLY and CDR2 is FYNNEI. This CDR3 has 11 residues. Trimming removed 4 bases at V and 9 bases at J, with 7 bases between.

The CDR3 DNA reads TGTGCCTGGAGTGTACAAAGTCAGGGGGCCACCTTC. Amino acid sequence: CAWSVQSQGATF. This sequence joins TRBV30 and TRBJ1-2; 8 positions agree with TRBD1. V shed 0 bases, J shed 13 bases, and the junction held 7 bases outside the gene matches. The CDR3 length is 12 residues. Germline assignment: CDR1 GTSNPN and CDR2 SVGIG (reference sequence).

The chain links TRBV12-3 or TRBV12-4 to TRBJ2-3, with no clear D. The CDR3 runs to 11 residues. V lost 3 bases and J lost 6, with 4 bases in between. The CDR3 region has the DNA TGTGCCAGCAGTTTTCTCGATACGCAGTATTTT. Translation: CASSFLDTQYF.

The sample holds a few counts of this clone. This chain joins TRBV19 and TRBJ2-1, with 9 nucleotides matching TRBD2. Per germline, CDR1 LNHDA and CDR2 SQIVND (reference sequence). There are 17 residues in the CDR3. After removal of 1 base from V and 0 bases from J, the junction contained 4 bases not matched to a gene. This CDR3 reads CASSIALAGLSYNEQFF. CDR3 coding DNA: TGTGCCAGTAGTATAGCCCTAGCGGGGCTCTCCTACAATGAGCAGTTCTTC. The whole variable domain, remainder taken from reference TRBV19 and TRBJ2-1, is DGGITQSPKYLFRKEGQNVTLSCEQNLNHDAMYWYRQDPGQGLRLIYYSQIVNDFQKGDIAEGYSVSREKKESFPLTVTSAQKNPTAFYLCASSIALAGLSYNEQFFGPGTRLTVL.

The chain combines TRBV2 with TRBJ1-5; TRBD1 matches at 9 bases. The junction had 11 bases not matched to a gene; V was cut back by 5 bases and J by 0 bases. The CDR3 sequence is 18 residues long. Germline V lookup: CDR1 SNHLY, CDR2 FYNNEI. The DNA of the CDR3 is TGTGCCAGCAGTTACGAGGACAGGGGCTCGGGTAGCAATCAGCCCCAGCATTTT. This codes for CASSYEDRGSGSNQPQHF.

The gene calls are TRBV6-1 and TRBJ1-4, with D uncertain. Germline CDR1 MNHNS, CDR2 SASEGT. V lost 2 bases, J lost 5 bases, and 12 bases lay in between. The CDR3 is 15 amino acids. CDR3 sequence reads: CASSELRGENEKLFF. The DNA for the CDR3 is TGTGCCAGCAGTGAACTCCGGGGAGAAAATGAAAAACTGTTTTTT.

V and J are TRBV24-1 and TRBJ2-5; TRBD1 matches at 7 bases. Germline-derived CDR1 and CDR2 are KGHDR and SFDVKD. The CDR3 extends over 19 amino acids. V gave up 2 bases and J gave up 5 bases; unmatched junction bases: 19. CDR3: CATSDSRPSGQGVIETQYF. The CDR3 DNA is TGTGCCACCAGTGATTCTCGTCCTTCTGGGCAGGGGGTCATCGAGACCCAGTACTTC.

The rearrangement uses TRBV2 and TRBJ2-1, with TRBD2 matching over 12 bases. V lost 4 bases and J lost 6; bases outside the gene matches: 16. The CDR3 length is 19 residues. Germline V gene lookup returns CDR1 SNHLY and CDR2 FYNNEI. The CDR3 nucleotides read TGTGCCAGCAGTGGCGGGGGGGGGCGACTAGCGGGAGTGGGCAATGAGCAGTTCTTC. Amino acid sequence: CASSGGGGRLAGVGNEQFF. The whole variable domain, filled in from reference TRBV2 and TRBJ2-1, reads EPEVTQTPSHQVTQMGQEVILRCVPISNHLYFYWYRQILGQKVEFLVSFYNNEISEKSEIFDDQFSVERPDGSNFTLKIRSTKLEDSAMYFCASSGGGGRLAGVGNEQFFGPGTRLTVL.

The chain links TRBV19 to TRBJ1-4; 10 bases align to TRBD1. The CDR3 loop spans 15 amino acids. With V trimmed by 5 bases and J by 8 bases, 8 bases remained unmatched. The germline V gene encodes CDR1 LNHDA and CDR2 SQIVND (reference sequence). CDR3 sequence: CASSARQGAREKLFF. For the CDR3, the DNA is TGTGCCAGTAGTGCCCGACAGGGGGCGAGAGAAAAACTGTTTTTT.

This chain connects TRBV7-2 to TRBJ2-5; TRBD2 agrees at 9 bases. V shed 0 bases, J shed 5 bases, and the junction held 10 bases outside the gene matches. Germline CDR1 is SGHTA and CDR2 is FQGNSA. The CDR3 runs 17 residues. The CDR3 nucleotides read TGTGCCAGCAGCTTAGCTCCTGGACTAGCGATAAGGGAGACCCAGTACTTC. The encoded protein is CASSLAPGLAIRETQYF.

The chain carries TRBV11-3 and TRBJ1-1, with TRBD1 as a possible D gene (5 bases). Trimming left V 5 bases short and J 0 bases short, with 10 bases between. There are 14 residues in the CDR3. Germline V CDR1 and CDR2: SGHNT, YENEEA. CDR3 sequence reads: CASSESTVNTEAFF. CDR3 nucleotide sequence: TGTGCCAGCAGCGAATCGACAGTGAACACTGAAGCTTTCTTT.

This clone showed up just a few times. The rearrangement joins TRBV11-2 to TRBJ2-1, with TRBD1 matching over 9 bases. CDR1 SGHAT and CDR2 FQNNGV come from the germline V gene. The ends lost 5 bases at V and 8 bases at J; junction bases unmatched: 22. This CDR3 spans 19 amino acids. In DNA form, the CDR3 reads TGTGCCAGCAGCCCTTACCACACAACCAACAGGGGGCGTCGGCATGAGCAGTTCTTC. It translates to CASSPYHTTNRGRRHEQFF. Variable domain in full (rest from reference TRBV11-2 and TRBJ2-1): EAGVAQSPRYKIIEKRQSVAFWCNPISGHATLYWYQQILGQGPKLLIQFQNNGVVDDSQLPKDRFSAERLKGVDSTLKIQPAKLEDSAVYLCASSPYHTTNRGRRHEQFFGPGTRLTVL.

The rearrangement joins TRBV19 to TRBJ2-5, with 7 bases that match TRBD1. V lost 1 base to trimming and J lost 5 bases; unmatched junction nucleotides: 16. The length of the CDR3 is 18 residues. Germline V gives CDR1 LNHDA, CDR2 SQIVND (reference sequence). In nucleotides, the CDR3 is TGTGCCAGTAGTATAGTCTTTCTGGTGACAGGGTCGAGGGAGACCCAGTACTTC. Amino acids: CASSIVFLVTGSRETQYF.

The genes are TRBV6-2 or TRBV6-3 and TRBJ1-1, with 7 bases identical to TRBD1. Unmatched junction bases numbered 12, after V lost 6 bases and J lost 5 bases. The CDR3 spans 15 residues. CDR1 and CDR2 (germline): MNHEY, SVGEGT. The CDR3 nucleotides read TGTGCCAGCAGCAGAATACTGACAGGGAGTACTGAAGCTTTCTTT. Encoded protein: CASSRILTGSTEAFF.

This chain joins TRBV19 and TRBJ1-5; D is perhaps TRBD1 (6 bases). The CDR3 loop spans 13 amino acids. Germline V gives CDR1 LNHDA, CDR2 SQIVND (reference sequence). Trimming pared 6 bases from V and 6 bases from J, leaving 12 bases between. CDR3 region: CASSPQGGQPQHF. Written as DNA, the CDR3 is TGTGCCAGTAGCCCACAGGGCGGTCAGCCCCAGCATTTT.

The chain has TRBV15 and TRBJ1-5, with D perhaps matching TRBD1 (5 bases). Germline V gene sequence: CDR1 LNHNV, CDR2 YYDKDF (reference sequence). The CDR3 is 15 residues long. V lost 7 bases to trimming and J lost 2 bases, with 15 bases between them. CDR3 sequence reads: CATNLGLRGNQPQHF. CDR3 DNA sequence: TGTGCCACCAACTTGGGACTTAGGGGCAATCAGCCCCAGCATTTT.

This clone was counted between two and nine times. The chain combines TRBV27 with TRBJ2-7, with 9 positions matching TRBD2. Germline V gives CDR1 MNHEY, CDR2 SMNVEV (reference sequence). The CDR3 length is 16 residues. The V and J ends lost 5 bases and 3 bases, in that order; junction bases with no gene match: 11. The CDR3 nucleotides are TGTGCCAGCAGTCCTCCCGGGACTAGCCCGTTCTACGAGCAGTACTTC. This encodes CASSPPGTSPFYEQYF.

The chain recombines TRBV19 with TRBJ1-2; possibly TRBD1 for D (6 bases). Germline CDR1 LNHDA, CDR2 SQIVND (reference sequence). This CDR3 region has 15 residues. V lost 4 bases and J 2 bases, leaving 14 bases between the germline ends. In DNA, the CDR3 is TGTGCCAGTAGTAGCCCCACAGGGAGCAACTATGGCTACACCTTC. It is translated as CASSSPTGSNYGYTF.

The chain couples TRBV9 to TRBJ1-5; possibly TRBD1 for D (6 bases). The CDR3 spans 13 residues. Per the germline V gene, CDR1 is SGDLS and CDR2 is YYNGEE. The V and J ends lost 0 bases and 7 bases respectively, with 8 bases between them. As DNA, the CDR3 is TGTGCCAGCAGCGTAGGGCAGGGGCAGCCCCAGCATTTT. Amino acids: CASSVGQGQPQHF.

The chain has TRBV24-1 and TRBJ2-3; the match to TRBD1 covers 8 bases. The CDR3 loop spans 15 amino acids. Trimming removed 7 bases from V and 7 bases from J; junction bases left unmatched: 12. Germline CDR1 KGHDR, CDR2 SFDVKD. Here the CDR3 reads CATSATADRGYTQYF. The CDR3 DNA is TGTGCCACCAGCGCCACCGCTGACAGGGGATATACGCAGTATTTT.

J is TRBJ1-2 and V is TRBV4-2, with 7 bases identical to TRBD1. The CDR3 has 14 residues. Trimming at V came to 0 bases and at J to 3 bases, leaving 1 base not matched to a gene. From germline, CDR1 is LGHNA and CDR2 YNFKEQ. CDR3 sequence (DNA): TGTGCCAGCAGCCAAGACGACAGGGACTATGGCTACACCTTC. Its translation is CASSQDDRDYGYTF.

This clone was seen a few times. This sequence joins TRBV6-5 and TRBJ1-4; 10 bases are shared with TRBD1. The ends lost 6 bases at V and 8 bases at J; junction bases unmatched: 6. Germline CDR1 reads MNHEY; CDR2 reads SVGAGI. CDR3 size: 14 residues. CDR3: CASRARQGAEKLFF. DNA for the CDR3: TGTGCCAGCAGGGCGCGACAGGGGGCCGAAAAACTGTTTTTT.

This chain uses TRBV7-2 with TRBJ2-2; 10 bases line up with TRBD1. The germline gives CDR1 SGHTA, CDR2 FQGNSA. After removal of 6 bases from V and 0 bases from J, the junction contained 7 bases not matched to a gene. The CDR3 spans 17 residues. CDR3 amino acids: CASRGPGQGSNTGELFF. CDR3 nucleotides: TGTGCCAGCAGGGGGCCGGGACAGGGGTCGAACACCGGGGAGCTGTTTTTT.